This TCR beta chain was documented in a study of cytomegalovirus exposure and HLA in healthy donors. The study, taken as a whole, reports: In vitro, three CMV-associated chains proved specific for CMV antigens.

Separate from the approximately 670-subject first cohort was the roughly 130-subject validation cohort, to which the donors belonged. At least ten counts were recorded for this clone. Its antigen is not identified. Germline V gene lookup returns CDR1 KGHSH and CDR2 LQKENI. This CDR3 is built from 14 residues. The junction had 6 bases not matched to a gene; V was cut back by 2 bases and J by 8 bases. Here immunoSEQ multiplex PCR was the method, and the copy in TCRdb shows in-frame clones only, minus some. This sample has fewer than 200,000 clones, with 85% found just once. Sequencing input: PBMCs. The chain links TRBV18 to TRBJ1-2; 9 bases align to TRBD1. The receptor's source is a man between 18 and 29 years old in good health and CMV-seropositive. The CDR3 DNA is TGTGCCAGCTCACCAGAGGGACAGGGATCGGGCTACACCTTC. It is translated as CASSPEGQGSGYTF.